These T cell receptor beta chains were read from a single sample in a study of CD8+ T cells in alopecia areata. The data were produced by immunoSEQ multiplex PCR, yet TCRdb's version contains in-frame clones alone and is incomplete. The sample consists of 150,000 to 200,000 clones, under 70% of them appearing once. This material consisted of CD4+ T cells sorted from blood, taken at week 4, from a patient treated with tofacitinib. The receptors shown here come from a human donor with alopecia areata. Each CDR3 is given with its conserved first and last residue. The D gene is left open where the match is weak. Only some rows state a clone size, as once, few, many or a class for expanded clones.

V	D	J	size	DNA	CDR3
TRBV6-6	-	TRBJ2-3	-	TGTGCCAGCAAGAAGAATAGTGGCCCTAGCACAGATACGCAGTATTTT	CASKKNSGPSTDTQYF
TRBV29-1	-	TRBJ1-1	-	TGCAGCGTCGTGCAGGGGTCGAACACTGAAGCTTTCTTT	CSVVQGSNTEAFF
TRBV2	TRBD1	TRBJ1-1	-	TGTGCCAGCAGCTTACTTGACAGGGGGTCATGGCACACTGAAGCTTTCTTT	CASSLLDRGSWHTEAFF
TRBV30	TRBD2	TRBJ2-1	-	TGTGCCTGGAGTGTACCGACGGGGGGGCTCTTTGAGCAGTTCTTC	CAWSVPTGGLFEQFF
TRBV4-1	TRBD1	TRBJ1-2	-	TGCGCCAGCAGAAGCCCTGGGACAGGGGCTAATAGAGGGTATGGCTACACCTTC	CASRSPGTGANRGYGYTF
TRBV25-1	-	TRBJ2-3	-	TGTGCCAGCAGTGATGTTGGTAGCACAGATACGCAGTATTTT	CASSDVGSTDTQYF
TRBV9	TRBD1	TRBJ1-2	-	TGTGCCAGCAGCCCTCGGGGGACAGGAGATGGCTACACCTTC	CASSPRGTGDGYTF
TRBV29-1	TRBD1	TRBJ1-2	-	TGCAGCGTTAAAACATACCGGGACACCCAGGGGGACTATGGCTACACCTTC	CSVKTYRDTQGDYGYTF
TRBV5-1	-	TRBJ2-3	few	TGCGCCAGCAGCTTGCGAGGGGACGATACGCAGTATTTT	CASSLRGDDTQYF
TRBV30	-	TRBJ1-1	-	TGTGCCTGGATGCCCCCTCGCCGGAACACTGAAGCTTTCTTT	CAWMPPRRNTEAFF
TRBV7-9	-	TRBJ1-5	few	TGTGCCAGCAGCTCGGGACACCGTCCTCAGCCCCAGCATTTT	CASSSGHRPQPQHF
TRBV6-6	-	TRBJ1-6	-	TGTGCCAGCAGTTTGCGGACACCGAGGGATTCACCCCTCCACTTT	CASSLRTPRDSPLHF
TRBV30	-	TRBJ2-1	-	TGTGCTTTCGGGGTGGGGGAGCAGTTCTTC	CAFGVGEQFF
TRBV29-1	-	TRBJ2-5	few	TGCAGCGTTGGGTGGGGGGAACAAGAGACCCAGTACTTC	CSVGWGEQETQYF
TRBV5-6	-	TRBJ1-2	-	TGTGCCAGCAGCTTGGCGGCTAACTATGGCTACACCTTC	CASSLAANYGYTF
TRBV7-9	-	TRBJ2-2	many	TGTGCCAGCAGCCCCCGGACAGCCCCGAACACCGGGGAGCTGTTTTTT	CASSPRTAPNTGELFF
TRBV29-1	-	TRBJ2-5	-	TGCAGCGGCGGCCTAAACGGGGAGACCCAGTACTTC	CSGGLNGETQYF
TRBV6-5	-	TRBJ1-6	-	TGTGCCAGCAGATCAAATCCCAATTCACCCCTCCACTTT	CASRSNPNSPLHF
TRBV30	TRBD1	TRBJ1-5	few	TGTGCCTGGAGTGTCCTAACGACAGGGGTGGATCAGCCCCAGCATTTT	CAWSVLTTGVDQPQHF
TRBV27	-	TRBJ1-2	-	TGTGCCAGCAGACCCGACCGACGAGTTTATGGCTACACCTTC	CASRPDRRVYGYTF
TRBV29-1	TRBD1	TRBJ2-7	-	TGCAGCGTAGGACAGGGGGTCGAGCAGTACTTC	CSVGQGVEQYF
TRBV25-1	-	TRBJ1-3	once	TGTGCCCAGCACCGGAGGACCATATATTTT	CAQHRRTIYF
TRBV13	TRBD1	TRBJ1-2	-	TGTGCCAGCAGCTCGTCGGACAGGGTCTCAGCTGGCTACACCTTC	CASSSSDRVSAGYTF
TRBV27	TRBD2	TRBJ2-5	-	TGTGCCAGCAGTTCTGCGGGGGGGCTGGGGGAGACCCAGTACTTC	CASSSAGGLGETQYF
TRBV9	-	TRBJ1-1	-	TGTGCCAGCAGCCGGGACGGAACCGCTGAAGCTTTCTTT	CASSRDGTAEAFF
TRBV7-9	-	TRBJ1-1	few	TGTGCCAGCAGCCGGGGCTGGGAGGGTGAGAACACTGAAGCTTTCTTT	CASSRGWEGENTEAFF
TRBV19	-	TRBJ1-5	-	TGTGCCAGTAGGACCGGACCGACCAGCAATCAGCCCCAGCATTTT	CASRTGPTSNQPQHF